This TCR beta chain was identified in a study of cytomegalovirus exposure and HLA in healthy donors. Profiling relied on immunoSEQ multiplex PCR, and the TCRdb table lists in-frame clones only, not all of them. Of over 85,000 clones in the sample, roughly 90% were seen once. Germline CDR1 reads MGHRA; CDR2 reads YSYEKL. The V end lost 3 bases, the J end lost 2 bases, and 8 bases lay between the germline ends. This CDR3 contains 15 residues. V is TRBV4-1 and J is TRBJ2-6, with a tentative D call TRBD1 (5 bases). Sequencing used PBMCs. The receptor comes from a woman aged 30 to 39 in good health and CMV-seropositive. Written as DNA, the CDR3 is TGCGCCAGCAGCCAGCTAGGGGCTGGGGCCAACGTCCTGACTTTC. It specifies CASSQLGAGANVLTF.